This T cell receptor beta chain was profiled in a study of blood T cell repertoires in COVID-19. The wider study: The United States, Italy and Spain provided the acute and convalescent COVID-19 samples. PBMCs, B-cell-depleted T cells, or T cells provided the cDNA or gDNA that made up the material.

Trimming took 4 bases from V and 3 from J; bases not matched to a gene: 7. Germline V gene lookup returns CDR1 SGHRS and CDR2 YFSETQ. The CDR3 is 16 residues long. Original methodology: Amplified reference gene primers provided the basis for estimating nucleated cell counts. TCRdb's copy holds only in-frame clones and misses some; the assay was immunoSEQ multiplex PCR. The V and J calls and the clone size are those of that table, but D and trimming were determined from the DNA. The table shows 70,000 to 90,000 clones, with less than 85% occurring only once. The TCR sequence derives from a human donor in a cohort sampled during active COVID-19. The chain has TRBV5-1 and TRBJ1-1; 12 positions agree with TRBD1. Sequenced material: peripheral blood. The chain's CDR3 is CASSRDRGLGDTEAFF. The CDR3 DNA reads TGCGCCAGCAGCCGGGACAGGGGGCTTGGGGACACTGAAGCTTTCTTT. Full variable domain (missing parts from reference TRBV5-1 and TRBJ1-1): KAGVTQTPRYLIKTRGQQVTLSCSPISGHRSVSWYQQTPGQGLQFLFEYFSETQRNKGNFPGRFSGRQFSNSRSEMNVSTLELGDSALYLCASSRDRGLGDTEAFFGQGTRLTVV.